The 31 T cell receptor beta chains in this list originate from one sample, sequenced in a study of blood T cell repertoires in COVID-19. TCRdb keeps only in-frame clones here, not all; method: immunoSEQ multiplex PCR. The data contain tens of thousands of clones, under 90% of them singletons. Sequenced: peripheral blood. The receptors originated from a woman between 55 and 75 years old with acute or convalescent COVID-19.

The chain has TRBV15 and TRBJ1-6; possibly TRBD1 for D (6 bases). The germline V gene has CDR1 LNHNV and CDR2 YYDKDF (reference sequence). The ends were cut back, 1 base at V and 7 bases at J, with 11 bases in the middle. The CDR3 has 15 residues. CDR3 sequence: CATSRVQGSNSPLHF. The CDR3 bases are TGTGCCACCAGCAGAGTTCAGGGGTCCAATTCACCCCTCCACTTT.

This clone was counted a few times. Here the CDR3 DNA reads TGTGCCAGTAGTATGGCTAGGGGGCCGACCCGCTATGGCTACACCTTC. Translation gives CASSMARGPTRYGYTF. The rearrangement links TRBV19 to TRBJ1-2, with 7 nucleotides matching TRBD1. Trimming at V came to 3 bases and at J to 4 bases, leaving 11 bases not matched to a gene. Germline CDR1 is LNHDA and CDR2 is SQIVND (reference sequence). The CDR3 runs 16 residues.

The V gene is TRBV28, the J gene TRBJ1-1, with no clear D. Germline loops: CDR1 MDHEN, CDR2 SYDVKM. This CDR3 region has 16 residues. Trimming left V 2 bases short and J 0 bases short, with 13 bases between. This CDR3 reads CASSLVGAPMNTEAFF. The CDR3 DNA follows: TGTGCCAGCAGTTTAGTTGGAGCACCGATGAACACTGAAGCTTTCTTT.

This clone was seen many times. The chain joins TRBV29-1 to TRBJ1-2, with 10 positions matching TRBD1. This CDR3 is 14 amino acids long. The ends lost 1 base at V and 8 bases at J; junction bases unmatched: 7. Germline CDR1 is SQVTM and CDR2 is ANQGSEA. The CDR3 loop reads CSVEVGTGAGGYTF. CDR3 nucleotides: TGCAGCGTTGAAGTAGGGACAGGGGCAGGGGGCTACACCTTC.

The chain combines TRBV5-6 with TRBJ2-7, with 8 bases lining up with TRBD2. This CDR3 contains 14 residues. Trimming at V came to 1 base and at J to 6 bases, leaving 6 bases not matched to a gene. Germline V gene lookup returns CDR1 SGHDT and CDR2 YYEEEE. The CDR3: CASSLSAGGGEQYF. The CDR3 DNA is TGTGCCAGCAGCTTGAGCGCGGGGGGCGGCGAGCAGTACTTC.

The chain couples TRBV10-3 to TRBJ1-4; D unresolved. V dropped 5 bases and J dropped 2 bases, with 9 bases sitting between them. The CDR3 has 14 amino acids. CDR1 ENHRY and CDR2 SYGVKD come from the germline V gene. The CDR3 DNA sequence: TGTGCCATCAGTCCCAGTTCCACTAATGAAAAACTGTTTTTT. Its protein product is CAISPSSTNEKLFF.

CDR3 sequence (DNA): TGTGCCAGCAGTCCACGGGACAGAAATGAGCAGTTCTTC. As protein: CASSPRDRNEQFF. The chain recombines TRBV28 with TRBJ2-1, with TRBD1 matching over 7 bases. CDR1 and CDR2 (germline): MDHEN, SYDVKM. Losses at the gene ends were 5 bases for V and 7 bases for J; bases not matched to a gene: 5. The CDR3 extends over 13 amino acids.

The chain joins TRBV5-1 to TRBJ1-4; no clear D gene. Germline CDR1 SGHRS, CDR2 YFSETQ. V was trimmed by 0 bases and J by 4 bases, leaving 7 bases between them. The CDR3 runs 14 residues. The CDR3 coding sequence is TGCGCCAGCAGCTTGGAACAGATTAATGAAAAACTGTTTTTT. Protein sequence: CASSLEQINEKLFF. Together with reference TRBV5-1 and TRBJ1-4, the CDR3 gives the full variable domain: KAGVTQTPRYLIKTRGQQVTLSCSPISGHRSVSWYQQTPGQGLQFLFEYFSETQRNKGNFPGRFSGRQFSNSRSEMNVSTLELGDSALYLCASSLEQINEKLFFGSGTQLSVL.

The chain links TRBV18 to TRBJ1-1; 9 nucleotides line up with TRBD1. The CDR3 is 13 residues long. With 4 bases clipped from V and 5 bases from J, the junction kept 2 bases outside the gene matches. Looked up from germline, CDR1 is KGHSH and CDR2 is LQKENI. CDR3 sequence reads: CASSLTGGTEAFF. In nucleotides, the CDR3 is TGTGCCAGCTCACTGACAGGGGGAACTGAAGCTTTCTTT.

The chain recombines TRBV5-1 with TRBJ2-3; no definite D call. The CDR3 contains 15 residues. Germline V lookup: CDR1 SGHRS, CDR2 YFSETQ. V was trimmed by 0 bases and J by 0 bases, leaving 8 bases between them. For the CDR3, the DNA is TGCGCCAGCAGCTTGGGAGTTGGTAGCACAGATACGCAGTATTTT. It specifies CASSLGVGSTDTQYF.

The V and J genes are TRBV3-1 (or the pseudogene TRBV3-2) and TRBJ2-6; D is unresolved. This CDR3 contains 13 residues. Trimming stripped 3 bases from V and 3 bases from J, with 3 bases between. The germline gives CDR1 LGHDT, CDR2 YNNKEL (reference sequence). CDR3 in amino acids: CASSQSGANVLTF. CDR3 nucleotide sequence: TGTGCCAGCAGCCAGAGTGGGGCCAACGTCCTGACTTTC.

The gene calls are TRBV2 and TRBJ2-5; TRBD2 matches 8 bases. Germline loops: CDR1 SNHLY, CDR2 FYNNEI. J gave up 1 base and V 7 bases, and 5 bases lay outside the gene matches. The CDR3 runs 14 residues. The CDR3 DNA sequence: TGTGCCAGCATGGAGCTAGCGGGCCAAGAGACCCAGTACTTC. This codes for CASMELAGQETQYF.

There are a few counts of this clone. The chain carries TRBV6-5 and TRBJ2-7, with 8 nucleotides matching TRBD1. Trimming at V came to 3 bases and at J to 2 bases, leaving 6 bases not matched to a gene. This CDR3 comprises 15 residues. Germline CDR1 MNHEY, CDR2 SVGAGI. The DNA of the CDR3 is TGTGCCAGCAGTTATAATCTGGGACAGGCCTACGAGCAGTACTTC. This codes for CASSYNLGQAYEQYF.

This rearrangement joins TRBV10-2 to TRBJ1-5; D uncertain. Germline values: CDR1 WSHSY, CDR2 SAAADI. Trimming removed 8 bases at V and 1 base at J, with 9 bases between. There are 13 residues in the CDR3. CDR3 DNA sequence: TGCGCCAGCTCAGAAATCAGCAATCAGCCCCAGCATTTT. Translating it yields CASSEISNQPQHF.

This chain joins TRBV10-1 and TRBJ2-1; TRBD2 is a possible D gene (6 bases). The germline gives CDR1 WNHNN, CDR2 SYGVQD (reference sequence). V was clipped by 0 bases and J by 3 bases, with 18 bases between them. The CDR3 contains 18 residues. The CDR3 region is CASSESVRVGTFYNEQFF. In DNA form, the CDR3 reads TGCGCCAGCAGTGAGTCGGTCCGTGTGGGGACTTTCTACAATGAGCAGTTCTTC.

This clone has more than one count but fewer than ten. V is TRBV6-4 and J is TRBJ2-5; D perhaps matches TRBD1 (6 bases). V lost 6 bases and J 1 base, leaving 9 bases between the germline ends. Germline V gene lookup returns CDR1 MRHNA and CDR2 SNTAGT. This CDR3 has 13 residues. CDR3 residues: CASSRGLQETQYF. The DNA for the CDR3 is TGTGCCAGCAGCAGGGGCCTCCAAGAGACCCAGTACTTC.

This chain uses TRBV28 with TRBJ1-3; D is possibly TRBD1 (6 bases). Germline assignment: CDR1 MDHEN and CDR2 SYDVKM. This CDR3 has 15 residues. The ends were cut back, 5 bases at V and 2 bases at J, with 13 bases in the middle. The DNA of the CDR3 is TGTGCCAGCAGTAAAACAGGGTCAGCTGGAAACACCATATATTTT. Protein sequence: CASSKTGSAGNTIYF.

This clone showed up just once. J is TRBJ2-2 and V is TRBV27; 7 bases fit TRBD2. Germline values: CDR1 MNHEY, CDR2 SMNVEV (reference sequence). This CDR3 contains 15 residues. V lost 3 bases and J lost 5; bases outside the gene matches: 6. Here the CDR3 DNA reads TGTGCCAGCAGTTTCGGCAGGGAGGGAACCGGGGAGCTGTTTTTT. Its translation: CASSFGREGTGELFF.

The chain is built from TRBV5-1 and TRBJ2-2; weak D call: TRBD2 (6 bases). This CDR3 contains 15 residues. Germline V CDR1 and CDR2: SGHRS, YFSETQ. V shed 4 bases and J shed 0 bases, with 10 bases lying between them. For the CDR3, the DNA is TGCGCCAGCAGCCAGGACTACCCGAACACCGGGGAGCTGTTTTTT. Translation gives CASSQDYPNTGELFF.

The chain links TRBV30 to TRBJ2-1; 7 bases are shared with TRBD2. The CDR3 has 14 amino acids. Germline lookup yields CDR1 GTSNPN and CDR2 SVGIG (reference sequence). V dropped 3 bases and J dropped 7; count of bases not matched to a gene: 9. The CDR3 sequence is CAWRVAGRVNEQFF. The CDR3 DNA is TGTGCCTGGAGGGTAGCGGGTCGGGTTAATGAGCAGTTCTTC.

There are a few counts of this clone. This chain links TRBV4-1 with TRBJ1-4; 7 bases fit TRBD1. The CDR3 covers 17 residues. CDR1 is MGHRA and CDR2 is YSYEKL in the germline V gene. V trimming: 1 base; J trimming: 3 bases; junction bases outside the gene matches: 8. This CDR3 is CASSQVQGGLSNEKLFF. The CDR3 DNA is TGCGCCAGCAGCCAAGTCCAGGGGGGTTTGTCTAATGAAAAACTGTTTTTT.

In nucleotides, the CDR3 is TGTGCCAGCAGCCAAGAAAGGGATTCAGGGTGGAAGCAGTTCTTC. Its protein product is CASSQERDSGWKQFF. The gene calls are TRBV4-2 and TRBJ2-1; a weak D match, TRBD1 (5 bases). The CDR3 has 15 amino acids. Germline V CDR1 and CDR2: LGHNA, YNFKEQ. V lost 0 bases to trimming and J lost 11 bases, with 17 bases between them.

This clone was counted between two and nine times. The J gene is TRBJ1-2, the V gene TRBV3-1 (or the pseudogene TRBV3-2); 12 bases are shared with TRBD1. This CDR3 is 13 amino acids long. Germline CDR1 LGHDT, CDR2 YNNKEL (reference sequence). The V segment lost 6 bases and the J segment 8 bases; nucleotides outside the gene matches: 4. CDR3 sequence (DNA): TGTGCCAGCAGTCGGGACAGGGGGCGCGGCTACACCTTC. This sequence encodes CASSRDRGRGYTF.

The table lists this clone with a few counts. This sequence joins TRBV7-2 and TRBJ1-1, with D perhaps TRBD1 (6 bases). Trimming pared 4 bases from V and 3 bases from J, leaving 9 bases between. The CDR3 length is 13 residues. Germline V CDR1 and CDR2: SGHTA, FQGNSA. The CDR3 here is CASSSGQHTEAFF. In nucleotides, the CDR3 is TGTGCCAGCAGCTCTGGACAGCACACTGAAGCTTTCTTT.

In its sample, this clone was seen a few times. The chain carries TRBV4-2 and TRBJ2-2, with 12 bases identical to TRBD2. The CDR3 runs 17 residues. Germline assignment: CDR1 LGHNA and CDR2 YNFKEQ. The ends lost 4 bases at V and 5 bases at J; junction bases unmatched: 8. The CDR3: CASSLLAGGSRTGELFF. As DNA, the CDR3 is TGTGCCAGCAGCCTACTAGCGGGGGGATCCCGAACCGGGGAGCTGTTTTTT.

This chain joins TRBV5-5 and TRBJ2-6; a possible D gene is TRBD1 (6 bases). This CDR3 comprises 17 residues. V lost 4 bases and J 4 bases, leaving 18 bases between the germline ends. Germline CDR1 and CDR2: SGHKS and YYEKEE (reference sequence). Written as DNA, the CDR3 is TGTGCCAGCAGCCGGACACTCAGGGGAGACGGGGCCAACGTCCTGACTTTC. Its translation: CASSRTLRGDGANVLTF.

The sample holds one count of this clone. The CDR3, as DNA: TGTGCCAGCAGCTCAACAGGGCAAAGAGGAAACACCATATATTTT. Its translation is CASSSTGQRGNTIYF. This chain joins TRBV9 and TRBJ1-3; D is possibly TRBD1 (6 bases). The CDR3 loop spans 15 amino acids. Germline CDR1 reads SGDLS; CDR2 reads YYNGEE. The V and J ends lost 4 bases and 4 bases respectively, with 15 bases between them.

This rearrangement joins TRBV29-1 to TRBJ1-1; no definite D call. The CDR3 runs to 14 residues. V dropped 2 bases and J dropped 0 bases, with 10 bases sitting between them. The germline V gene has CDR1 SQVTM and CDR2 ANQGSEA. The CDR3 reads CSVEREPMNTEAFF. The CDR3, as DNA: TGCAGCGTTGAAAGAGAACCGATGAACACTGAAGCTTTCTTT.

V and J are TRBV20-1 and TRBJ1-2, with 10 bases aligning to TRBD1. The CDR3 extends over 15 amino acids. J was trimmed by 1 base and V by 3 bases; bases with no gene match: 5. Germline CDR1 reads DFQATT; CDR2 reads SNEGSKA (reference sequence). CDR3 nucleotides: TGCAGTGCTAGTCCCGACAGGGGGCTTAACTATGGCTACACCTTC. Translated: CSASPDRGLNYGYTF.

V usage is TRBV19 and J usage is TRBJ2-7; 7 bases agree with TRBD2. The CDR3 length is 13 residues. Germline CDR1 LNHDA, CDR2 SQIVND (reference sequence). V dropped 5 bases and J dropped 0; count of bases not matched to a gene: 1. The CDR3 reads CASSAGVSYEQYF. CDR3 nucleotide sequence: TGTGCCAGTAGTGCGGGGGTCTCCTACGAGCAGTACTTC. Full variable domain (rest looked up from reference TRBV19 and TRBJ2-7): DGGITQSPKYLFRKEGQNVTLSCEQNLNHDAMYWYRQDPGQGLRLIYYSQIVNDFQKGDIAEGYSVSREKKESFPLTVTSAQKNPTAFYLCASSAGVSYEQYFGPGTRLTVT.

The chain is built from TRBV30 and TRBJ1-2; 8 nucleotides line up with TRBD1. With V trimmed by 0 bases and J by 13 bases, 10 bases remained unmatched. CDR3 length: 13 residues. Germline CDR1 reads GTSNPN; CDR2 reads SVGIG (reference sequence). The CDR3 region is CAWSVAVWTGLTF. The CDR3 DNA sequence: TGTGCCTGGAGTGTAGCCGTGTGGACAGGGCTCACCTTC.